This T cell receptor beta chain derives from a study of T cells after yellow fever vaccination. Study at large: Any fraction with a low cell number was prepared using SMART-Seq v4 Ultra Low Input.

Findings and caveats of the study: Primary-vaccination clones mostly resurfaced post-booster (just under 98% CD4, roughly 90% CD8). Some clonotypes, a small share, were shared between CD4 and CD8 compartments.

On this clonotype: Its antigen is undetermined.

The ends were cut back, 5 bases at V and 4 bases at J, with 17 bases in the middle. CDR1 and CDR2 (germline): DFQATT, SNEGSKA (reference sequence). The CDR3 spans 14 residues. Universal primer sites and UMIs were introduced during 5'RACE template-switching synthesis of TCR cDNA. MiXCR, applied by TCRdb to the 5' RACE reads, yields one record per CDR3 protein. Here the sample spans 610,000 or so distinct CDR3 sequences, 12% being singletons. The chain employs TRBV20-1 and TRBJ1-2, with a possible D match to TRBD1 (6 bases). The clonotype comes from a man aged 30-40 years who received the YFV17D yellow fever vaccine. The material was PBMCs, obtained on the day of the yellow fever booster vaccination. CDR3 loop: CSAGSGQIAYGYTF. CDR3 nucleotide sequence: TGCAGTGCTGGATCAGGACAGATTGCCTATGGCTACACCTTC.